Following are 32 T cell receptor beta chains from one sample sequenced in a study of T cells in Graves' hyperthyroidism and ophthalmopathy. RNA transcripts gave rise to amplified TCR beta CDR3 regions. The HTBI primer set was used in a first-round RT-PCR of the TCR CDR3. TCRdb passed the multiplex PCR reads through MiXCR, listing each CDR3 protein once. The table includes 300,000 to 400,000 distinct CDR3 sequences, about 18% detected once. The sequenced sample consisted of blood. These receptor sequences come from a woman between 45 and 65 years old with Graves' hyperthyroidism.

J is TRBJ1-5 and V is TRBV25-1; TRBD1 is a possible D gene (6 bases). The V end was cut by 4 bases, the J end by 6 bases, with 25 bases between. Germline loops: CDR1 MGHDK, CDR2 SYGVNS. This CDR3 region has 18 residues. The CDR3 coding sequence is TGTGCCAGCAGTGGGGCGGCGGACAGAGGGGGACCGGGTCAGCCCCAGCATTTT. Translation: CASSGAADRGGPGQPQHF. The full variable domain, with the rest looked up from reference TRBV25-1 and TRBJ1-5, is EADIYQTPRYLVIGTGKKITLECSQTMGHDKMYWYQQDPGMELHLIHYSYGVNSTEKGDLSSESTVSRIRTEHFPLTLESARPSHTSQYLCASSGAADRGGPGQPQHFGDGTRLSIL.

This clonotype showed up many times. Here the CDR3 DNA reads TGTGCCAGCAGTTTCCAGCGGGGGGCAGATACGCAGTATTTT. It is translated as CASSFQRGADTQYF. The chain is built from TRBV12-3 or TRBV12-4 and TRBJ2-3; TRBD2 agrees at 9 bases. The CDR3 extends over 14 amino acids. With 3 bases clipped from V and 4 bases from J, the junction kept 2 bases outside the gene matches.

The J gene is TRBJ1-3, the V gene TRBV11-2; D possibly corresponds to TRBD1 (5 bases). This CDR3 is built from 13 residues. Germline assignment: CDR1 SGHAT and CDR2 FQNNGV. V lost 1 base, J lost 9 bases, and 10 bases lay in between. CDR3 nucleotides: TGTGCCAGCAGCTTAGTGGGACTAGGCACCATATATTTT. Translating gives CASSLVGLGTIYF. Full variable domain (remainder filled in from reference TRBV11-2 and TRBJ1-3): EAGVAQSPRYKIIEKRQSVAFWCNPISGHATLYWYQQILGQGPKLLIQFQNNGVVDDSQLPKDRFSAERLKGVDSTLKIQPAKLEDSAVYLCASSLVGLGTIYFGEGSWLTVV.

This CDR3 is CASSLGQGAGETQYF. In nucleotides, the CDR3 is TGTGCCAGCAGCTTGGGACAGGGGGCCGGAGAGACCCAGTACTTC. The chain couples TRBV7-6 to TRBJ2-5, with 12 bases identical to TRBD1. Germline values: CDR1 SGHVS, CDR2 FNYEAQ. This CDR3 comprises 15 residues. Trimming cost V 3 bases and J 4 bases; bases outside gene matches: 3.

The V gene is TRBV6-1, the J gene TRBJ1-2; no clear D gene. The V and J ends lost 7 bases and 3 bases respectively, with 9 bases between them. CDR1 is MNHNS and CDR2 is SASEGT in the germline V gene. The CDR3 contains 12 residues. CDR3 DNA: TGTGCCAGCATGGGGTGGGACTATGGCTACACCTTC. This gives the protein CASMGWDYGYTF.

The rearrangement joins TRBV6-1 to TRBJ2-7; D call uncertain. This CDR3 region has 14 residues. V dropped 2 bases and J dropped 0 bases, with 8 bases sitting between them. From germline, CDR1 is MNHNS and CDR2 SASEGT. CDR3 amino acids: CASSELDISYEQYF. The CDR3 nucleotides read TGTGCCAGCAGTGAACTTGACATCTCCTACGAGCAGTACTTC.

This clonotype was counted at least ten times. V usage is TRBV4-1 and J usage is TRBJ2-3, with D unclear. Germline V gene lookup returns CDR1 MGHRA and CDR2 YSYEKL. V was shortened by 10 bases and J by 5 bases, with 10 bases between the two germline ends. CDR3 length: 11 amino acids. The CDR3 sequence: CATSRQDTQYF. CDR3 in DNA: TGCGCCACCTCAAGGCAAGATACGCAGTATTTT.

The rearrangement links TRBV27 to TRBJ2-7; 13 bases are a match to TRBD2. V lost 4 bases to trimming and J lost 6 bases; unmatched junction nucleotides: 9. The CDR3 runs 16 residues. Per germline, CDR1 MNHEY and CDR2 SMNVEV (reference sequence). This CDR3 is CASSSFEGLAGSEQYF. DNA for the CDR3: TGTGCCAGCAGTTCTTTTGAGGGACTAGCGGGAAGCGAGCAGTACTTC.

This rearrangement joins TRBV24-1 to TRBJ2-1; TRBD2 matches at 11 bases. Trimming cost V 10 bases and J 9 bases; bases outside gene matches: 7. The CDR3 consists of 13 residues. Germline values: CDR1 KGHDR, CDR2 SFDVKD. The CDR3 protein is CATTSGTTGEQFF. The CDR3 region has the DNA TGTGCCACGACTAGCGGGACCACCGGTGAGCAGTTCTTC.

This chain joins TRBV28 and TRBJ2-7, with 7 bases that match TRBD2. V gave up 4 bases and J gave up 4 bases; unmatched junction bases: 4. This CDR3 region has 13 residues. Per germline, CDR1 MDHEN and CDR2 SYDVKM. The CDR3 here is CASSSAGGYEQYF. The CDR3 DNA sequence: TGTGCCAGCAGTTCGGCCGGGGGGTACGAGCAGTACTTC.

Only a few counts were recorded for this clonotype. This chain uses TRBV11-2 with TRBJ1-2; a weak D match, TRBD1 (6 bases). The CDR3 spans 14 residues. CDR1 is SGHAT, CDR2 FQNNGV, per germline. The V end lost 5 bases, the J end lost 3 bases, and 13 bases lay between the germline ends. In DNA form, the CDR3 reads TGTGCCAGCAGCGCTTCAGGGGCTTACTATGGCTACACCTTC. Translating it yields CASSASGAYYGYTF.

This clonotype was seen many times. The chain joins TRBV20-1 to TRBJ2-4; TRBD2 matches 8 bases. V was pared by 2 bases and J by 6 bases, with 12 bases of the junction left unmatched. Germline V gives CDR1 DFQATT, CDR2 SNEGSKA (reference sequence). CDR3 length: 16 amino acids. In nucleotides, the CDR3 is TGCAGTGCTAGACAACGCTACGGGGGGGATAGAAACATTCAGTACTTC. Translated, it gives CSARQRYGGDRNIQYF.

The chain uses TRBV2 and TRBJ2-2, with TRBD2 identical over 8 bases. With 9 bases clipped from V and 1 base from J, the junction kept 4 bases outside the gene matches. CDR3 length: 14 residues. Looked up from germline, CDR1 is SNHLY and CDR2 is FYNNEI. In DNA, the CDR3 is TGTGCCAGTAAAGCGGGGGAGAACACCGGGGAGCTGTTTTTT. As protein: CASKAGENTGELFF.

On this clonotype: This may arise from a read error, as a much more abundant clone is one base away. The V and J genes are TRBV2 and TRBJ1-2, with 9 bases that match TRBD1. Germline CDR1 reads SNHLY; CDR2 reads FYNNEI. The CDR3 has 14 amino acids. The CDR3 DNA is TGTGCCAGCCGCAGGGACAGGGACCACTATGGCCACACCTTC. As protein: CASRRDRDHYGHTF.

This clonotype occurred a few times. V and J are TRBV13 and TRBJ2-2; D tentatively fits TRBD1 or TRBD2 (6 bases each). The CDR3 runs 14 residues. V was cut by 8 bases and J by 1 base, with 11 bases left in between. CDR1 PRHDT and CDR2 FYEKMQ come from the germline V gene (reference sequence). CDR3 loop: CASSEGGNTGELFF. For the CDR3, the DNA is TGTGCCAGCTCTGAGGGGGGGAACACCGGGGAGCTGTTTTTT.

The chain combines TRBV29-1 with TRBJ2-1, with 7 positions matching TRBD1. This CDR3 is built from 13 residues. Germline V gene sequence: CDR1 SQVTM, CDR2 ANQGSEA. The ends lost 8 bases at V and 8 bases at J; junction bases unmatched: 12. The CDR3 coding sequence is TGCAGCAACCGACAGGGTCTAAGGGATGAGCAGTTCTTC. Translated: CSNRQGLRDEQFF.

This clonotype was counted at least ten times. This chain joins TRBV7-9 and TRBJ2-1; maybe TRBD1 (6 bases). Germline values: CDR1 SEHNR, CDR2 FQNEAQ (reference sequence). The CDR3 extends over 17 amino acids. V was trimmed by 3 bases and J by 0 bases, leaving 15 bases between them. For the CDR3, the DNA is TGTGCCAGCAGCTTCACCTTGGACAGTGACTCCTACAATGAGCAGTTCTTC. Translated: CASSFTLDSDSYNEQFF.

This clonotype turned up a few times. The chain links TRBV7-9 to TRBJ2-5; 9 positions match TRBD1. Germline CDR1 reads SEHNR; CDR2 reads FQNEAQ (reference sequence). Trimming at V came to 4 bases and at J to 5 bases, leaving 11 bases not matched to a gene. The CDR3 is 16 residues long. CDR3: CASSYQQGAGVETQYF. CDR3 nucleotides: TGTGCCAGCAGCTATCAACAGGGGGCAGGGGTGGAGACCCAGTACTTC.

This sequence joins TRBV29-1 and TRBJ2-5; 12 positions match TRBD1. Per germline, CDR1 SQVTM and CDR2 ANQGSEA. V lost 3 bases, J lost 5 bases, and 28 bases stayed unmatched. The CDR3 is 22 amino acids. CDR3 sequence (DNA): TGCAGCGTTGATGGGACAGGGGGCGGGCTAGCGGGTGTTAGTGGGTCGCCGGAGACCCAGTACTTC. Protein product: CSVDGTGGGLAGVSGSPETQYF.

Remarks on this clonotype: One base away lies a much larger clone, so this may be a sequencing read error. The chain carries TRBV2 and TRBJ1-4; the D gene is possibly TRBD1 (6 bases). With 4 bases removed from V and 8 bases from J, the gap between germline ends came to 14 bases. The V gene's germline CDR1 is SNHLY and CDR2 FYNNEI. The CDR3 extends over 14 amino acids. The CDR3 reads CASSGDGGREKLFF. The CDR3 DNA reads as TGTGCCAGCAGTGGAGACGGGGGGCGCGAAAAACTGTTTTTT.

About this clonotype itself: A much larger clone is a single base away; this may be a read error. The CDR3, as DNA: TGTGCCTGGAGTGTACTTGCGGGAGGGTTCGATGGGCAGTTCTTC. Its translation: CAWSVLAGGFDGQFF. This rearrangement joins TRBV30 to TRBJ2-1; 9 bases line up with TRBD2. CDR3 length: 15 residues. The V and J ends lost 0 bases and 12 bases, in that order; junction bases with no gene match: 12. The germline V gene encodes CDR1 GTSNPN and CDR2 SVGIG (reference sequence).

This clonotype was recorded at least ten times. The J gene is TRBJ2-3, the V gene TRBV7-8, with 13 bases fitting TRBD2. The CDR3 runs 18 residues. Germline trimming cut 1 base from V and 0 bases from J; bases unmatched to any gene: 4. Per the germline V gene, CDR1 is SGHVS and CDR2 is FQNEAQ. The chain's CDR3 is CASSLGTSGSDSTDTQYF. CDR3 in DNA: TGTGCCAGCAGCTTAGGGACTAGCGGGAGTGATAGCACAGATACGCAGTATTTT.

In its sample, this clonotype was seen a few times. The junction shows a germline mismatch at one end, possibly a read error. The chain recombines TRBV3-1 with TRBJ1-5, with 8 nucleotides matching TRBD1. Germline CDR1 reads LGHDT; CDR2 reads YNNKEL (reference sequence). The CDR3 runs 15 residues. The CDR3 region is CTSSPGQGAGQPQHF. CDR3 nucleotides: TGTACCAGCAGCCCCGGCCAGGGGGCTGGTCAGCCCCAGCATTTT.

The sample holds a few counts of this clonotype. The J gene is TRBJ2-7, the V gene TRBV5-1, with D perhaps TRBD1 (5 bases). The CDR3 totals 14 residues. Germline V gene lookup returns CDR1 SGHRS and CDR2 YFSETQ. The germline V and J ends were trimmed by 0 bases and 3 bases, with 10 bases remaining between them. This CDR3 reads CASSLGGKDYEQYV. The CDR3, as DNA: TGCGCCAGCAGCTTGGGGGGCAAGGACTACGAGCAGTACGTC.

This clonotype was counted at least ten times. This rearrangement joins TRBV28 to TRBJ2-1; TRBD2 agrees at 13 bases. The CDR3 has 16 residues. The V gene's germline CDR1 is MDHEN and CDR2 SYDVKM. V was pared by 4 bases and J by 4 bases, with 4 bases of the junction left unmatched. CDR3 in amino acids: CASSSLAGGGYNEQFF. CDR3 nucleotide sequence: TGTGCCAGCAGTTCACTAGCGGGAGGGGGGTACAATGAGCAGTTCTTC.

The chain uses TRBV6-6 and TRBJ2-2; D remains unclear. The CDR3 loop spans 15 amino acids. Between the trimmed V and J ends, which lost 0 bases and 0 bases, there was a span of 5 bases. Per germline, CDR1 MNHNY and CDR2 SVGAGI (reference sequence). The CDR3: CASSYSTTNTGELFF. DNA for the CDR3: TGTGCCAGCAGTTACTCAACCACGAACACCGGGGAGCTGTTTTTT.

Sample share makes this clonotype medium-sized. The gene calls are TRBV6-1 and TRBJ1-1; D possibly corresponds to TRBD1 (6 bases). Trimming cost V 8 bases and J 4 bases, with 17 bases left between them. The CDR3 runs 14 residues. Germline V CDR1 and CDR2: MNHNS, SASEGT. CDR3 sequence (DNA): TGTGCCAGCGGCGAAGCGGGGGGGCCCACTGAAGCTTTCTTT. Encoded protein: CASGEAGGPTEAFF.

There are a few counts of this clonotype. This chain uses TRBV4-1 with TRBJ2-5; no definite D call. Per germline, CDR1 MGHRA and CDR2 YSYEKL. Trimming cost V 1 base and J 3 bases, with 6 bases left between them. The CDR3 is 13 amino acids. The CDR3 loop is CASSQGLEETQYF. The DNA of the CDR3 is TGCGCCAGCAGCCAAGGCCTAGAAGAGACCCAGTACTTC.

This sequence joins TRBV28 and TRBJ1-1; D not resolved. The CDR3 length is 15 residues. CDR1 and CDR2 (germline): MDHEN, SYDVKM. The V end was cut by 2 bases, the J end by 6 bases, with 16 bases between. The CDR3 loop is CASSLGGKMWSEAFF. The CDR3 DNA follows: TGTGCCAGCAGTTTAGGAGGGAAGATGTGGTCTGAAGCTTTCTTT. The variable domain in full, completed from reference TRBV28 and TRBJ1-1, reads DVKVTQSSRYLVKRTGEKVFLECVQDMDHENMFWYRQDPGLGLRLIYFSYDVKMKEKGDIPEGYSVSREKKERFSLILESASTNQTSMYLCASSLGGKMWSEAFFGQGTRLTVV.

This clonotype was recorded many times. This chain joins TRBV28 and TRBJ2-5; perhaps D is TRBD1 or TRBD2 (5 bases each). Germline V lookup: CDR1 MDHEN, CDR2 SYDVKM. Trimming pared 8 bases from V and 3 bases from J, leaving 19 bases between. This CDR3 has 15 residues. The CDR3 loop is CASSSAGALKETQYF. CDR3 coding DNA: TGTGCCAGCTCCTCAGCCGGGGCCCTAAAAGAGACCCAGTACTTC.

The J gene is TRBJ2-2, the V gene TRBV5-6, with unresolved D. Germline values: CDR1 SGHDT, CDR2 YYEEEE. There are 16 residues in the CDR3. V was trimmed by 4 bases and J by 3 bases, leaving 16 bases between them. The CDR3 region is CASSPTQGEHTGELFF. CDR3 nucleotide sequence: TGTGCCAGCAGCCCGACCCAAGGCGAACACACCGGGGAGCTGTTTTTT.

The J gene is TRBJ2-7, the V gene TRBV11-2; D might be TRBD2 (6 bases). Trimming stripped 5 bases from V and 4 bases from J, with 18 bases between. CDR3 size: 15 residues. CDR1 and CDR2 (germline): SGHAT, FQNNGV. CDR3 DNA: TGTGCCAGCAGCCCAACTCCGGGGACTTTTTACGAGCAGTACTTC. It translates to CASSPTPGTFYEQYF.